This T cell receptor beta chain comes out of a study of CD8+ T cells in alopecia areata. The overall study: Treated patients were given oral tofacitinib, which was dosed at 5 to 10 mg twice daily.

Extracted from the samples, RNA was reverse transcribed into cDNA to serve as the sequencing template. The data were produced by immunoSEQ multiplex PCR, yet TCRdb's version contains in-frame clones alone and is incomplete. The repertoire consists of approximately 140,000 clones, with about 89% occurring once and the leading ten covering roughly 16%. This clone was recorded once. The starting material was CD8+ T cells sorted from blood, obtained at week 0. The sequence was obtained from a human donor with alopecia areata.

CDR3 region: CSVPVGNYEQYF. The CDR3, as DNA: TGCAGCGTTCCTGTAGGAAACTACGAGCAGTACTTC. The chain couples TRBV29-1 to TRBJ2-7; the D is unclear. Germline CDR1 reads SQVTM; CDR2 reads ANQGSEA. The CDR3 sequence is 12 residues long. Trimming cost V 5 bases and J 3 bases, with 11 bases left between them.